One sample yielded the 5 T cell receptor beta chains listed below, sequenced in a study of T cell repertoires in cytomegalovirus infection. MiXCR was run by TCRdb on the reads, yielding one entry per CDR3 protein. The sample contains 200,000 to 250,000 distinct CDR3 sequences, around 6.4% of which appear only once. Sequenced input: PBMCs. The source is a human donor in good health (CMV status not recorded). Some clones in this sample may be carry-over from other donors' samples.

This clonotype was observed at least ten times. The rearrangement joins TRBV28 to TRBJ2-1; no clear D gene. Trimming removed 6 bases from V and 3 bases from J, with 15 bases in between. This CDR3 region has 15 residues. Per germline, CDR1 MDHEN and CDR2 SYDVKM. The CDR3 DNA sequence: TGTGCCAGCAGATTGGGGAACGCATTCTACAATGAGCAGTTCTTC. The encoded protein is CASRLGNAFYNEQFF.

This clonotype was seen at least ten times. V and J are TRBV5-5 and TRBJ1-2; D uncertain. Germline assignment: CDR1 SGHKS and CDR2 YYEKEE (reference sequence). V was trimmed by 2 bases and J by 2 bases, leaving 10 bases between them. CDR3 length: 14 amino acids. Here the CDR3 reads CASSFRDPNYGYTF. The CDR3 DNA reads TGTGCCAGCAGCTTCCGTGACCCCAACTATGGCTACACCTTC.

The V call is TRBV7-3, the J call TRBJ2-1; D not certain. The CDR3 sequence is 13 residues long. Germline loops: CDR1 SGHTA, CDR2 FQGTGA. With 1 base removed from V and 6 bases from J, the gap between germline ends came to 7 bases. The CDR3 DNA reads TGTGCCAGCAGCTTAAACTACCGCAATGAGCAGTTCTTC. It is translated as CASSLNYRNEQFF.

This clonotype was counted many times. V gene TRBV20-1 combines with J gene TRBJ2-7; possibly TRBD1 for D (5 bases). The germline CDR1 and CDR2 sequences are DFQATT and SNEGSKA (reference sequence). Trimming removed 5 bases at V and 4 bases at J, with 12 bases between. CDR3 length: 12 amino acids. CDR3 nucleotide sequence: TGCAGTGCTCACCGACCAGGGTACGAGCAGTACTTC. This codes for CSAHRPGYEQYF.

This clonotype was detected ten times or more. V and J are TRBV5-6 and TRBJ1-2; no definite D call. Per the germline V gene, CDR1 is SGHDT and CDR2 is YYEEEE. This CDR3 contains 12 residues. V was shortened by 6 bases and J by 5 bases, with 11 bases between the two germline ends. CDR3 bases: TGTGCCAGCACCACTGGTCCTTATGGCTACACCTTC. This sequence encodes CASTTGPYGYTF.